In its sample, the clone carrying this T cell receptor (beta chain) was seen a few times. Antigen: not known. Carried by the TCR beta cDNA libraries were unique molecular identifiers. TCRdb re-analysed the PCR reads in MiXCR, keeping a single row per CDR3 protein. The table records hundreds of thousands of distinct CDR3 sequences, about a third of them present only once. The source of the sample is a study of post-analysis software for immune sequencing data. Study results and caveats: Patients showed TRBV5-6, TRBV5-1 and TRBV20-1 among roughly five TRBV segments more frequent than in controls.

Losses at the gene ends were 6 bases for V and 5 bases for J; bases not matched to a gene: 12. The CDR3 totals 16 residues. The sample consisted of blood. This TCR was recovered from a girl aged 10 to 17 with multiple sclerosis. V is TRBV12-3 or TRBV12-4 and J is TRBJ2-5, with 10 bases fitting TRBD2. The CDR3, as DNA: TGTGCCAGCAGCCCAATGAGCGGGGGGGCCTGGGAGACCCAGTACTTC. This encodes CASSPMSGGAWETQYF.